This is a list of T cell receptor beta chains from one sample in a study of blood T cell repertoires in COVID-19. Data came from immunoSEQ multiplex PCR; TCRdb stores just in-frame clones and leaves some out. Seen here are roughly 120,000 clones, about 94% observed once, and the top ten hold around 2%. The sample comprised peripheral blood. These TCRs come from a man aged 45-65 years with COVID-19, enrolled during active disease. The CDR3 runs from the conserved cysteine through the conserved F or W. Fields, in order: J gene, V gene, D gene, clone size, CDR3 protein, CDR3 DNA. The D gene is left open where the match is weak. Clone sizes are given selectively: once, few, many, or a class where the clone is expanded.

>TRBJ1-1|TRBV12-3/TRBV12-4|NA|NA
CASRVGQNTEAFF
TGTGCCAGCAGGGTCGGACAGAACACTGAAGCTTTCTTT
>TRBJ1-1|TRBV20-1|NA|few
CSASSKNTEAFF
TGCAGTGCTAGTTCAAAGAACACTGAAGCTTTCTTT
>TRBJ1-2|TRBV6-5|NA|NA
CASRKGDHGYTF
TGTGCCAGCAGAAAGGGGGATCATGGCTACACCTTC
>TRBJ2-3|TRBV4-2|NA|NA
CASSRTAPRLETYTDTQYF
TGTGCCAGCAGCCGAACTGCCCCCCGACTAGAGACCTACACAGATACGCAGTATTTT
>TRBJ1-1|TRBV7-9|NA|NA
CASSLKQVDTEAFF
TGTGCCAGCAGCTTAAAACAGGTCGACACTGAAGCTTTCTTT
>TRBJ1-5|TRBV9|NA|NA
CASSVDGQRNQPQHF
TGTGCCAGCAGCGTAGACGGACAGAGGAATCAGCCCCAGCATTTT
>TRBJ1-3|TRBV6-6|NA|NA
CASSRTAAGNTIYF
TGTGCCAGCAGCCGGACAGCGGCCGGAAACACCATATATTTT
>TRBJ1-5|TRBV28|NA|NA
CASRTGYQPQHF
TGTGCCAGCAGAACAGGGTACCAGCCCCAGCATTTT
>TRBJ2-5|TRBV5-4|NA|once
CASSPGGQETQYF
TGTGCCAGCAGTCCCGGGGGTCAAGAGACCCAGTACTTC
>TRBJ2-1|TRBV7-9|TRBD1|NA
CASSRTGDNEQFF
TGTGCCAGCAGCCGGACAGGGGACAATGAGCAGTTCTTC
>TRBJ2-5|TRBV24-1|TRBD2|NA
CATSALTGTTEETQYF
TGTGCCACCAGTGCCCTTACCGGGACTACCGAAGAGACCCAGTACTTC
>TRBJ1-5|TRBV27|NA|NA
CASSGQHNQPQHF
TGTGCCAGCAGCGGACAGCACAATCAGCCCCAGCATTTT
>TRBJ2-7|TRBV2|TRBD2|NA
CASSVGSGSTYEQYF
TGTGCCAGCAGTGTGGGTAGCGGGAGTACATACGAGCAGTACTTC
>TRBJ2-1|TRBV6-5|NA|NA
CASGFGNEQFF
TGTGCCAGCGGTTTCGGGAATGAGCAGTTCTTC
>TRBJ2-1|TRBV9|TRBD2|NA
CASSTLAASNEQFF
TGTGCCAGCAGCACCCTAGCGGCCTCCAATGAGCAGTTCTTC
>TRBJ2-3|TRBV19|TRBD1|once
CASRTGNGDTQYF
TGTGCCAGTAGGACAGGGAATGGAGATACGCAGTATTTT
>TRBJ2-1|TRBV2|NA|NA
CASSPRRSSYNEQFF
TGTGCCAGCAGTCCTAGAAGGAGCTCCTACAATGAGCAGTTCTTC
>TRBJ1-6|TRBV19|TRBD1|NA
CASSSRDSPNSPLHF
TGTGCCAGTAGTAGCCGGGACAGCCCAAATTCACCCCTCCACTTT
>TRBJ1-2|TRBV29-1|NA|NA
CSFLSVNYGYTF
TGCAGCTTCCTGTCGGTGAACTATGGCTACACCTTC
>TRBJ2-7|TRBV4-1|TRBD2|NA
CASSQIAGNYEQYF
TGCGCCAGCAGCCAAATAGCGGGAAACTACGAGCAGTACTTC
>TRBJ2-1|TRBV4-3|TRBD2|NA
CASSQVGTSGYNEQFF
TGCGCCAGCAGCCAAGTTGGGACTAGCGGGTACAATGAGCAGTTCTTC
>TRBJ2-1|TRBV19|NA|once
CASSIVNEQFF
TGTGCCAGTAGTATCGTCAATGAGCAGTTCTTC
>TRBJ2-1|TRBV28|NA|NA
CASSPPDSLVGEQFF
TGTGCCAGCAGTCCCCCGGACTCCCTTGTGGGTGAGCAGTTCTTC
>TRBJ2-2|TRBV12-3/TRBV12-4|NA|NA
CASRRDYTGELFF
TGTGCCAGCAGGCGGGACTACACCGGGGAGCTGTTTTTT
>TRBJ2-1|TRBV5-1|NA|NA
CASSLVPPSNEQFF
TGCGCCAGCAGCTTGGTTCCTCCCAGCAATGAGCAGTTCTTC
>TRBJ1-2|TRBV7-3|TRBD1|NA
CASSLTPGGYGYTF
TGTGCCAGCAGCTTAACTCCAGGGGGCTATGGCTACACCTTC
>TRBJ1-4|TRBV6-1|NA|NA
CASSAGPSGANEKLFF
TGTGCCAGCAGTGCAGGACCGTCGGGAGCCAATGAAAAACTGTTTTTT
>TRBJ2-7|TRBV6-6|NA|few
CASSSTGLYEQYF
TGTGCCAGCAGTTCGACAGGCCTGTACGAGCAGTACTTC
>TRBJ2-2|TRBV18|TRBD2|NA
CASSPGLAGTGELFF
TGTGCCAGCTCACCGGGACTAGCGGGGACCGGGGAGCTGTTTTTT
>TRBJ2-7|TRBV5-8|NA|NA
CASSRGFSYEQYF
TGTGCCAGCAGCCGGGGGTTTAGCTACGAGCAGTACTTC
>TRBJ2-1|TRBV13|TRBD2|NA
CASSLPSGRGEQFF
TGTGCCAGCAGCTTACCTAGCGGGAGAGGTGAGCAGTTCTTC
>TRBJ2-2|TRBV6-2/TRBV6-3|TRBD1|NA
CASSSRQGKGTGELFF
TGTGCCAGCAGTTCCCGACAGGGAAAAGGTACCGGGGAGCTGTTTTTT
>TRBJ2-5|TRBV4-1|TRBD2|NA
CASSQSPSGRPQETQYF
TGCGCCAGCAGCCAATCACCTAGCGGGAGGCCGCAAGAGACCCAGTACTTC
>TRBJ1-2|TRBV19|NA|NA
CASSIDLDNSGYTF
TGTGCCAGTAGTATAGATCTTGACAACTCTGGCTACACCTTC
>TRBJ2-5|TRBV15|NA|NA
CATSRGEGRETQYF
TGTGCCACCAGCAGAGGTGAAGGGAGGGAGACCCAGTACTTC
>TRBJ2-3|TRBV5-6|NA|once
CASSAGTLSTDTQYF
TGTGCCAGCAGCGCCGGGACTCTAAGCACAGATACGCAGTATTTT
>TRBJ1-5|TRBV4-1|TRBD1|NA
CASSPWTGDSNQPQHF
TGCGCCAGCAGTCCTTGGACAGGGGATAGCAATCAGCCCCAGCATTTT
>TRBJ2-7|TRBV4-3|NA|NA
CASSQDTATYEQYF
TGCGCCAGCAGCCAAGATACCGCTACCTACGAGCAGTACTTC
>TRBJ1-5|TRBV15|TRBD1|NA
CATSRDLGTGQPQHF
TGTGCCACCAGCAGAGATCTCGGGACAGGTCAGCCCCAGCATTTT
>TRBJ2-7|TRBV7-2|TRBD2|once
CASSLRPWTSGSYEQYF
TGTGCCAGCAGCTTACGTCCGTGGACTAGCGGGAGCTACGAGCAGTACTTC
>TRBJ2-3|TRBV30|TRBD2|NA
CAWSPGLAGFTDTQYF
TGTGCCTGGTCCCCGGGACTAGCGGGATTCACAGATACGCAGTATTTT
>TRBJ2-3|TRBV28|TRBD1|NA
CASSTPDRGRGDTQYF
TGTGCCAGCAGCACACCGGACAGGGGGCGCGGGGATACGCAGTATTTT
>TRBJ2-1|TRBV7-8|NA|NA
CASSFLAYNEQFF
TGTGCCAGCAGCTTCCTTGCCTACAATGAGCAGTTCTTC
>TRBJ2-7|TRBV5-1|TRBD1|once
CASSQDRALGEQYF
TGCGCCAGCAGCCAGGACAGGGCATTGGGGGAGCAGTACTTC
>TRBJ2-5|TRBV5-4|NA|NA
CASSPEKHSQETQYF
TGTGCCAGCAGCCCCGAGAAGCACTCCCAAGAGACCCAGTACTTC